The rows below give T cell receptor beta chains drawn from one sample of a study of CD8+CD57+ T cells in acquired aplastic anemia. TCRdb ran MiXCR on the reads and lists one entry per CDR3 protein. The repertoire holds under 200,000 distinct CDR3 sequences, with approximately 40% as singletons. Sequences were obtained from sorted CD4+, CD8+, or CD8+CD57+ T cells (not recorded which) from PBMCs. Source of these receptors: a human donor in good health. CDR3s include the opening cysteine and the closing phenylalanine or tryptophan. Part of the rows lack a size; the others show once, few, many or a class for expanded clones.

V gene	clone size	CDR3 length	J gene	CDR3 protein
TRBV14	.	12	TRBJ2-2	CASRHSTGELFF
TRBV9	many	16	TRBJ2-2	CASSLGQGRGTGELFF
TRBV20-1	many	15	TRBJ1-2	CSARTGTAFSYGYTF
TRBV7-4	few	15	TRBJ2-5	CASSPSGTDQETQYF
TRBV24-1	.	15	TRBJ2-7	CATIAPRSQAYEQYF
TRBV10-3	.	14	TRBJ1-1	CAINSQGANTEAFF
TRBV7-2	many	16	TRBJ2-1	CASSLRSTGTYNEQFF
TRBV18	few	13	TRBJ1-1	CASSPPAGPEAFF
TRBV24-1	.	13	TRBJ1-2	CATSDDRNYGYTF
TRBV24-1	.	12	TRBJ2-7	CATQGDSYEQYF
TRBV20-1	few	13	TRBJ2-1	CSAPPGTGNEQFF
TRBV6-1	few	15	TRBJ1-3	CASSEERGAGNTIYF
TRBV25-1	.	16	TRBJ2-7	CASSSLFRDSQHEQYF
TRBV18	.	13	TRBJ1-5	CASSQESNQPQHF
TRBV4-1	.	17	TRBJ1-5	CASSQDPSGYRTQPQHF